These 8 T cell receptor beta chains share one sample of origin, sequenced in a study of neoadjuvant anti-PD-1 for oral cavity cancer. Assay: immunoSEQ multiplex PCR; the TCRdb copy retains only in-frame clones and omits some. The data show fewer than 15,000 clones, under 60% seen once. The source material was tumor tissue, sampled before nivolumab (anti-PD-1) treatment. These receptors were collected from a person aged 40-85 years with oral cavity squamous cell carcinoma.

The chain has TRBV7-9 and TRBJ1-1; D uncertain. The CDR3 runs to 13 residues. V gave up 5 bases and J gave up 2 bases, with 9 bases separating them. Germline CDR1 reads SEHNR; CDR2 reads FQNEAQ (reference sequence). The CDR3 DNA reads as TGTGCCAGCAGCCGCGGACTTAACACTGAAGCTTTCTTT. Amino acids: CASSRGLNTEAFF.

This clone was seen a handful of times. This chain joins TRBV5-1 and TRBJ1-5, with no clear D. V was trimmed by 4 bases and J by 3 bases, leaving 14 bases between them. CDR3 length: 15 amino acids. CDR1 and CDR2 from the germline V gene are SGHRS and YFSETQ. The CDR3 DNA follows: TGCGCCAGCAGCCTAGGTGAAAGTCCCAATCAGCCCCAGCATTTT. Protein: CASSLGESPNQPQHF.

V usage is TRBV7-9 and J usage is TRBJ2-1; 7 bases are shared with TRBD2. CDR3 length: 15 amino acids. J gave up 4 bases and V 6 bases, and 9 bases lay outside the gene matches. Germline CDR1 SEHNR, CDR2 FQNEAQ (reference sequence). The CDR3 DNA reads TGTGCCAGCAGTACCGTGGCGGGGGTTTACAATGAGCAGTTCTTC. Amino acids: CASSTVAGVYNEQFF. Based on the CDR3 plus reference TRBV7-9 and TRBJ2-1, the full variable domain is DTGVSQNPRHKITKRGQNVTFRCDPISEHNRLYWYRQTLGQGPEFLTYFQNEAQLEKSRLLSDRFSAERPKGSFSTLEIQRTEQGDSAMYLCASSTVAGVYNEQFFGPGTRLTVL.

This clone came up a few times. This chain links TRBV7-6 with TRBJ2-2; D call uncertain. This CDR3 has 14 residues. V was trimmed by 5 bases and J by 2 bases, leaving 9 bases between them. Germline assignment: CDR1 SGHVS and CDR2 FNYEAQ. The CDR3 loop is CASSLGSNTGELFF. Here the CDR3 DNA reads TGTGCCAGCAGCCTGGGAAGTAACACCGGGGAGCTGTTTTTT.

This clone is medium-sized by share. The sample has other DNA sequences that encode this CDR3 too. V is TRBV19 and J is TRBJ1-2; perhaps TRBD1 as D (5 bases). Germline CDR1 reads LNHDA; CDR2 reads SQIVND (reference sequence). The CDR3 spans 12 residues. Trimming took 3 bases from V and 8 from J, leaving 10 bases between them. The CDR3 DNA is TGTGCCAGTAGTATCGGAGGGGACGGCTACACCTTC. Protein product: CASSIGGDGYTF.

The genes are TRBV19 and TRBJ2-6, with D maybe TRBD1 (5 bases). CDR3 size: 15 residues. The V end lost 4 bases, the J end lost 4 bases, and 11 bases lay between the germline ends. Germline V gene lookup returns CDR1 LNHDA and CDR2 SQIVND (reference sequence). In DNA, the CDR3 is TGTGCCAGTAGTACCCTAGGGGCCGGGGCCAACGTCCTGACTTTC. Translating gives CASSTLGAGANVLTF.

This chain uses TRBV5-5 with TRBJ2-6; tentative D call: TRBD1 (6 bases). The V end was cut by 3 bases, the J end by 0 bases, with 19 bases between. The CDR3 is 19 residues long. Germline CDR1 SGHKS, CDR2 YYEKEE (reference sequence). The CDR3 nucleotides read TGTGCCAGCAGCTCCTCGGCGACAGGATACTCCTCTGGGGCCAACGTCCTGACTTTC. It translates to CASSSSATGYSSGANVLTF.

The CDR3 region has the DNA TGTGCCAGTAGTATCCTGGGACGGAGTAATGAGCAGTTCTTC. Amino acid sequence: CASSILGRSNEQFF. The V call is TRBV19, the J call TRBJ2-1; D possibly matches TRBD1 or TRBD2 (5 bases each). Germline V gene sequence: CDR1 LNHDA, CDR2 SQIVND (reference sequence). The CDR3 is 14 amino acids. V gave up 3 bases and J gave up 7 bases, with 13 bases separating them.